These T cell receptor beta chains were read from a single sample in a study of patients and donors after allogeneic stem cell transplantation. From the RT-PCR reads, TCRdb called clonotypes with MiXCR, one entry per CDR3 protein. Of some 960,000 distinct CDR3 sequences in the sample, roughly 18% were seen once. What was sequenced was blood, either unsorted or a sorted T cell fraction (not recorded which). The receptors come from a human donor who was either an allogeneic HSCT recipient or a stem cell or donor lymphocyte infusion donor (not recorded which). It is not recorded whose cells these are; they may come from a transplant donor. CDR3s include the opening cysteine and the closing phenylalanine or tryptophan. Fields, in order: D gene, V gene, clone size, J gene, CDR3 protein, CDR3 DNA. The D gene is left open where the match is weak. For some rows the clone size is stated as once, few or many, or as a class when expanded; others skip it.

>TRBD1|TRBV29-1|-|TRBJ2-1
CSVTTGTGSYNEQFF
TGCAGCGTTACGACCGGGACAGGGTCCTACAATGAGCAGTTCTTC
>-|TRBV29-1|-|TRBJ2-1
CSVDRVPNEQFF
TGCAGCGTTGATCGGGTACCCAATGAGCAGTTCTTC
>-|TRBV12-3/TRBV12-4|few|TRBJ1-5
CASSEDAPQPQHF
TGTGCCAGCAGTGAAGATGCGCCGCAGCCCCAGCATTTT
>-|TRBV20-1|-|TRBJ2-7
CSARDRRGRAYEQYF
TGCAGTGCTAGAGACCGTAGGGGGAGGGCATACGAGCAGTACTTC
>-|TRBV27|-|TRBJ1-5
CASSFTGRSNQPQHF
TGTGCCAGCAGTTTTACGGGAAGAAGCAATCAGCCCCAGCATTTT
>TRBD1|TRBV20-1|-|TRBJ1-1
CSARDFKDRDTEAFF
TGCAGTGCTAGAGATTTCAAGGACAGGGACACTGAAGCTTTCTTT
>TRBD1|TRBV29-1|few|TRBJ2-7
CSVPTGQGAYEQYF
TGCAGCGTCCCGACGGGACAGGGGGCATACGAGCAGTACTTC
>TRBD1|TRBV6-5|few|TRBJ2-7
CASSYSNHGTGAYEQYF
TGTGCCAGCAGTTACTCGAACCACGGGACAGGGGCCTACGAGCAGTACTTC
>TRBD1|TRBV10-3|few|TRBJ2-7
CAATGTGTSYEQYF
TGTGCCGCCACCGGGACAGGGACTTCCTACGAGCAGTACTTC
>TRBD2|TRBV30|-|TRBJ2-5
CAYGTSGTETQYF
TGTGCCTATGGGACTAGCGGTACGGAGACCCAGTACTTC
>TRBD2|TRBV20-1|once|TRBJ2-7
CSAGLAGDAPAYEQYF
TGCAGTGCTGGACTAGCGGGAGATGCCCCGGCCTACGAGCAGTACTTC
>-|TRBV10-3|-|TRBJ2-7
CAIYRVGVQYF
TGTGCCATCTATAGGGTGGGGGTGCAGTACTTC
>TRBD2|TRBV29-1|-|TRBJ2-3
CSARLAGGSDTQYF
TGCAGCGCCCGACTAGCGGGAGGTTCAGATACGCAGTATTTT
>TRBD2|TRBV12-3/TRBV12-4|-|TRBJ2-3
CASSRPGRSTDTQYF
TGTGCCAGCAGCCGTCCCGGGAGGAGCACAGATACGCAGTATTTT
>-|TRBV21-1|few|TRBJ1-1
CASSKARNSGMNTEAFF
TGTGCCAGCAGCAAAGCAAGAAACAGCGGGATGAACACTGAAGCTTTCTTT
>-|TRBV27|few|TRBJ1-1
CASTSQFTAEAFF
TGTGCCAGCACCTCCCAGTTCACCGCTGAAGCTTTCTTT
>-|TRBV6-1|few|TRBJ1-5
CASSIGLSDQPQHF
TGTGCCAGCAGTATAGGGTTAAGTGATCAGCCCCAGCATTTT
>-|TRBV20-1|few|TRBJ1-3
CSARVLIGNTIYF
TGCAGTGCTAGAGTCCTGATTGGAAACACCATATATTTT
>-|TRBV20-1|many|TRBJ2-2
CSARYGEELFF
TGCAGTGCTAGATACGGGGAGGAGCTGTTTTTT
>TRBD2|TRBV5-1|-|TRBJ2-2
CASSASSGRAPGELFF
TGCGCCAGCAGCGCCTCCAGCGGGAGGGCCCCCGGGGAGCTGTTTTTT
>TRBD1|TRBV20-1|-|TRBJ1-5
CSALHGQGGQPQHF
TGCAGTGCTCTTCATGGACAGGGAGGTCAGCCCCAGCATTTT
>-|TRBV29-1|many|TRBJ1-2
CSVEDLAQLVGGYTF
TGCAGCGTTGAAGATCTGGCCCAATTGGTGGGTGGCTACACCTTC
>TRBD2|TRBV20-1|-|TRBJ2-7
CSASRGLAVEQYF
TGCAGTGCTAGTAGGGGACTAGCTGTCGAGCAGTACTTC
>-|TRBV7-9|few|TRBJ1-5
CASSPIKKKYNQPQHF
TGTGCCAGCAGCCCAATAAAGAAGAAATACAATCAGCCCCAGCATTTT
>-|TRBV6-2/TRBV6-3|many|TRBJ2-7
CASTDSYYEQYF
TGTGCCAGCACGGACAGTTACTACGAGCAGTACTTC
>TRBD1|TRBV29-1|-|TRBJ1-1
CSVGTGRIDTEAFF
TGCAGCGTGGGGACAGGGAGGATTGACACTGAAGCTTTCTTT
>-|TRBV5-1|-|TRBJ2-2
CASSFYLRRVDVNTGELFF
TGCGCCAGCAGCTTTTACCTCCGCAGGGTAGATGTGAACACCGGGGAGCTGTTTTTT
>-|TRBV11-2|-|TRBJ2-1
CASSLRASSRLEGGEQFF
TGTGCCAGCAGCTTAAGGGCCTCTTCGAGACTAGAGGGGGGTGAGCAGTTCTTC
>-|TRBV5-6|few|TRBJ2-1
CASSFSIQSYNEQFF
TGTGCCAGCAGCTTCAGCATCCAATCCTACAATGAGCAGTTCTTC
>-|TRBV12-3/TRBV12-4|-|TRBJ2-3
CASTQGAVTDTQYF
TGTGCCAGCACCCAAGGGGCGGTAACAGATACGCAGTATTTT
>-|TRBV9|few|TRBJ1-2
CASSVDTGYGYTF
TGTGCCAGCAGCGTCGACACAGGCTATGGCTACACCTTC
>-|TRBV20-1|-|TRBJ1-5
CSARAPDEGGQPQHF
TGCAGTGCTAGAGCCCCTGATGAGGGTGGACAGCCCCAGCATTTT
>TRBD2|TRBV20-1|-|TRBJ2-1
CSAQVAGGPYEQFF
TGCAGTGCTCAAGTGGCGGGGGGGCCCTATGAGCAGTTCTTC
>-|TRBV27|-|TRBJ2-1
CASSLSLTGYNEQFF
TGTGCCAGCAGTTTATCCTTGACGGGCTACAATGAGCAGTTCTTC
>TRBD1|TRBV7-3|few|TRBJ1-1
CASSPGGALSPNTEAFF
TGTGCCAGCAGCCCAGGGGGGGCATTATCTCCGAACACTGAAGCTTTCTTT
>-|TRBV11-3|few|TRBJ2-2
CASSLDRWYTGELFF
TGTGCCAGCAGCTTAGATCGTTGGTACACCGGGGAGCTGTTTTTT
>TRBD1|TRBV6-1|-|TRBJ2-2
CASSTRTGNTGELFF
TGTGCCAGCAGTACGCGGACAGGGAACACCGGGGAGCTGTTTTTT
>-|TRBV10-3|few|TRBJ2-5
CAISEEVPGPLETQYF
TGTGCCATCAGTGAGGAGGTTCCAGGGCCACTAGAGACCCAGTACTTC
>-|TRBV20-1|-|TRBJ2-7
CSAEQGYEQYF
TGCAGTGCTGAACAGGGTTACGAGCAGTACTTC
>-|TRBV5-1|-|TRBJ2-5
CASSSGQLETQYF
TGCGCCAGCAGCTCCGGACAGTTGGAGACCCAGTACTTC
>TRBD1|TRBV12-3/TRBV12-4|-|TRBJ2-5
CASRQGAFVETQYF
TGTGCCAGCAGACAGGGGGCGTTTGTAGAGACCCAGTACTTC
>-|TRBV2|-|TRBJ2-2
CASKVQAQNTGELFF
TGTGCCAGCAAGGTGCAGGCCCAGAACACCGGGGAGCTGTTTTTT
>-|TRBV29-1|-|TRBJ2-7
CSVEVGALRRVF
TGCAGCGTTGAAGTCGGGGCCCTGCGCCGCGTCTTC
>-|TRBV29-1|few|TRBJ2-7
CSVGGGPEQYF
TGCAGCGTTGGGGGGGGCCCCGAGCAGTACTTC
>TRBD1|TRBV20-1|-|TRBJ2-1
CSARAAGTGPFGEQFF
TGCAGTGCTAGAGCTGCCGGGACAGGGCCCTTTGGTGAGCAGTTCTTC
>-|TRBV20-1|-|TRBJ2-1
CSACRESNEQFF
TGCAGTGCTTGCCGGGAGTCGAATGAGCAGTTCTTC
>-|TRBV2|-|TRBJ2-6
CASTPEAGKAGANVLTF
TGTGCCAGCACCCCGGAGGCAGGGAAGGCTGGGGCCAACGTCCTGACTTTC
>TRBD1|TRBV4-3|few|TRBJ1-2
CASSQDGTGWYGYTF
TGCGCCAGCAGCCAAGATGGGACAGGGTGGTATGGCTACACCTTC
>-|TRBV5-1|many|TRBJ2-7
CASSPRDGSYEQYF
TGCGCCAGCAGCCCAAGGGACGGTTCCTACGAGCAGTACTTC
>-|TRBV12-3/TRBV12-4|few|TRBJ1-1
CASSPSGLAEAFF
TGTGCCAGCAGCCCTTCAGGGCTCGCTGAAGCTTTCTTT
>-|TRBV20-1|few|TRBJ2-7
CSARDITETYEQYF
TGCAGTGCTAGAGATATCACAGAAACCTACGAGCAGTACTTC
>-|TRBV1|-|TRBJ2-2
CTSSQRGRLGYTGELFF
TGCACCAGCAGCCAGAGGGGGCGTCTTGGATACACCGGGGAGCTGTTTTTT
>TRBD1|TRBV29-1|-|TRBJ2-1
CSVETGGGQNEQFF
TGCAGCGTTGAAACAGGGGGTGGACAGAATGAGCAGTTCTTC
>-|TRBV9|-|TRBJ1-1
CASSVGGYSTEAFF
TGTGCCAGCAGCGTAGGGGGGTACTCCACTGAAGCTTTCTTT
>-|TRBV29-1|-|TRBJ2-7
CSVDDWPTSAGEQYF
TGCAGCGTCGATGACTGGCCCACATCGGCAGGAGAGCAGTACTTC
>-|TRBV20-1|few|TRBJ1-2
CSAAAGGHNYGYTF
TGCAGTGCCGCTGCGGGGGGGCATAACTATGGCTACACCTTC
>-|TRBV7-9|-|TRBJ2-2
CASSFGLGATNTGELFF
TGTGCCAGCAGCTTCGGCTTGGGGGCGACGAACACCGGGGAGCTGTTTTTT
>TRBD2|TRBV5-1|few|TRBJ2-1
CASSTGLAGGYNEQFF
TGCGCCAGCAGCACGGGACTAGCTGGAGGATACAATGAGCAGTTCTTC
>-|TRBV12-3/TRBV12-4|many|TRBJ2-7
CASSLMGGPSYEQYF
TGTGCCAGCAGTTTAATGGGGGGACCCTCTTACGAGCAGTACTTC
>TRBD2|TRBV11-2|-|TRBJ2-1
CASSFMTSGYYNEQFF
TGTGCCAGCAGCTTTATGACTAGCGGGTACTACAATGAGCAGTTCTTC